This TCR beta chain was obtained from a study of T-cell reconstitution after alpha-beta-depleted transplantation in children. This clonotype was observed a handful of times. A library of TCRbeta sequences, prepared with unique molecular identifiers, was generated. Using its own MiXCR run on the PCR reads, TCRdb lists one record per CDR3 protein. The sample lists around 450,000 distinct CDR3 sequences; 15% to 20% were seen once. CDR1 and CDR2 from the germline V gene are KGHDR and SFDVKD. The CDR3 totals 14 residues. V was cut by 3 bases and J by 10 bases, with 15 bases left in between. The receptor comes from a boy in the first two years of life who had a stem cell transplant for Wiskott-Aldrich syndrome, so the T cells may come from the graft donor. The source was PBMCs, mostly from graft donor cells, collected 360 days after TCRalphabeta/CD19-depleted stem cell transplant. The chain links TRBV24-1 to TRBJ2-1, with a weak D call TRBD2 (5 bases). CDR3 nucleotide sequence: TGTGCCACCAGTGATCCGATTCGGAGGAAAGAGCAGTTCTTC. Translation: CATSDPIRRKEQFF.